Listed here are 10 T cell receptor beta chains from one sample, sequenced in a study of CD8+ T cells in alopecia areata. Extracted RNA was reverse transcribed, and the resulting cDNA served as sequencing template. Clones were sequenced by immunoSEQ multiplex PCR, and TCRdb holds only the in-frame ones, with some missing. The sample carries 150,000 to 190,000 clones, about 53% recorded once. The sample was CD8+ T cells sorted from blood, taken at week 0. These receptor sequences come from a human donor with alopecia areata.

The chain employs TRBV27 and TRBJ2-5, with 12 nucleotides matching TRBD1. J gave up 5 bases and V 4 bases, and 8 bases lay outside the gene matches. The CDR3 is 16 amino acids. Germline CDR1 MNHEY, CDR2 SMNVEV (reference sequence). CDR3 nucleotides: TGTGCCAGCAGTTCCCCGGGACAGGGGGCATCTGAGACCCAGTACTTC. Amino acid sequence: CASSSPGQGASETQYF.

This chain links TRBV13 with TRBJ2-7; D may be TRBD1 (5 bases). This CDR3 has 16 residues. V shed 5 bases and J shed 0 bases, with 17 bases lying between them. Germline V gene sequence: CDR1 PRHDT, CDR2 FYEKMQ (reference sequence). For the CDR3, the DNA is TGTGCCAGCAGCGTTTCCGAAGGGGTATCCTCCTACGAGCAGTACTTC. This gives the protein CASSVSEGVSSYEQYF.

V is TRBV2 and J is TRBJ2-7; tentatively, D is TRBD2 (6 bases). This CDR3 is built from 14 residues. With 3 bases removed from V and 5 bases from J, the gap between germline ends came to 14 bases. Germline loops: CDR1 SNHLY, CDR2 FYNNEI. The CDR3 loop is CASSDRDSQDEQYF. The CDR3 DNA reads as TGTGCCAGCAGTGACCGGGACTCGCAGGACGAGCAGTACTTC.

The chain combines TRBV29-1 with TRBJ2-6, with TRBD1 matching over 8 bases. This CDR3 spans 15 amino acids. The germline V gene encodes CDR1 SQVTM and CDR2 ANQGSEA. Trimming removed 3 bases from V and 3 bases from J; junction bases left unmatched: 4. In DNA form, the CDR3 reads TGCAGCGTTGAGAGCAGGGGGCTTGGGGCCAACGTCCTGACTTTC. The encoded protein is CSVESRGLGANVLTF.

This clone is medium-sized (0.01 to 0.1%) by share. This sequence joins TRBV4-3 and TRBJ2-1, with unresolved D. The CDR3 covers 13 residues. Germline CDR1 is LGHNA and CDR2 is YSLEER. Trimming shortened V by 3 bases and J by 6 bases, and 9 bases separated the two germline ends. The CDR3 DNA sequence: TGCGCCAGCAGCCAGTCACTCCTCAATGAGCAGTTCTTC. Its protein product is CASSQSLLNEQFF.

The chain's CDR3 is CAWTFGTGNTEAFF. In DNA form, the CDR3 reads TGTGCCTGGACATTCGGGACAGGGAACACTGAAGCTTTCTTT. The genes are TRBV30 and TRBJ1-1, with 8 bases matching TRBD1. The CDR3 length is 14 residues. With V trimmed by 4 bases and J by 1 base, 5 bases remained unmatched. Germline assignment: CDR1 GTSNPN and CDR2 SVGIG (reference sequence).

This clone was detected a few times. The rearrangement uses TRBV5-1 and TRBJ2-1; 8 bases align to TRBD2. This CDR3 is built from 17 residues. In germline, CDR1 is SGHRS, CDR2 YFSETQ. Trimming removed 4 bases from V and 3 bases from J; junction bases left unmatched: 12. CDR3 protein: CASSHGLAGRLYNEQFF. CDR3 DNA: TGCGCCAGCAGCCATGGACTAGCTGGACGCCTCTACAATGAGCAGTTCTTC.

The chain joins TRBV27 to TRBJ1-6; D call uncertain. V was trimmed by 0 bases and J by 13 bases, leaving 10 bases between them. CDR1 is MNHEY, CDR2 SMNVEV, per germline (reference sequence). The CDR3 loop spans 13 amino acids. The CDR3 DNA follows: TGTGCCAGCAGTTTATCGATCTCTTGGCCCCTCCACTTT. Amino acids: CASSLSISWPLHF.

The chain combines TRBV9 with TRBJ1-5, with 9 bases that match TRBD1. Germline values: CDR1 SGDLS, CDR2 YYNGEE. J lost 3 bases, V lost 4 bases, and 2 bases had no gene match. There are 14 residues in the CDR3. The CDR3 DNA is TGTGCCAGCAGCCAACAGGGGGCCAATCAGCCCCAGCATTTT. Translation gives CASSQQGANQPQHF. Using reference TRBV9 and TRBJ1-5 for the parts outside the CDR3, the full variable domain is DSGVTQTPKHLITATGQRVTLRCSPRSGDLSVYWYQQSLDQGLQFLIQYYNGEERAKGNILERFSAQQFPDLHSELNLSSLELGDSALYFCASSQQGANQPQHFGDGTRLSIL.

V and J are TRBV6-5 and TRBJ2-1; D not certain. CDR3 length: 15 amino acids. The germline V and J ends were trimmed by 0 bases and 2 bases, with 8 bases remaining between them. Germline lookup yields CDR1 MNHEY and CDR2 SVGAGI. The CDR3 DNA reads as TGTGCCAGCAGTTACTCAAGCAGGACCTACAATGAGCAGTTCTTC. Translating it yields CASSYSSRTYNEQFF.